The clone carrying this TCR beta chain occurred many times. The antigen remains unidentified. Time point given: persistent/refractory GD, antithyroid drugs over 5 years with positive TRAb. The TCR library was made from RNA extracted from PBMCs. The collection involved drawing around 8.5 milliliters of peripheral blood into EDTA tubes. Per germline, CDR1 ENHRY and CDR2 SYGVKD. V was shortened by 6 bases and J by 0 bases, with 15 bases between the two germline ends. CDR3 size: 16 residues. TCR beta libraries were built with iRepertoire HTBI primers and Arm-PCR of CDR3 regions. MiXCR, run by TCRdb on the multiplex PCR reads, gives a single entry per CDR3 protein. The data show hundreds of thousands of distinct CDR3 sequences, around 20% seen once. The sample comes from a study of regulatory T cells in long-lasting Graves disease. Whole-study results and caveats: Patients with persistent disease showed a bias toward TRBV28, TRBJ1-2 and TRBJ2-5.

The sample was peripheral blood mononuclear cells (PBMCs), taken when the disease was refractory, from a patient treated with antithyroid drugs. The clonotype comes from a female donor with Graves disease. V usage is TRBV10-3 and J usage is TRBJ2-4; TRBD1 is a possible D gene (6 bases). The CDR3, as DNA: TGTGCCATCAGCGGACAGTACAACCTAGCCAAAAACATTCAGTACTTC. This sequence encodes CAISGQYNLAKNIQYF.